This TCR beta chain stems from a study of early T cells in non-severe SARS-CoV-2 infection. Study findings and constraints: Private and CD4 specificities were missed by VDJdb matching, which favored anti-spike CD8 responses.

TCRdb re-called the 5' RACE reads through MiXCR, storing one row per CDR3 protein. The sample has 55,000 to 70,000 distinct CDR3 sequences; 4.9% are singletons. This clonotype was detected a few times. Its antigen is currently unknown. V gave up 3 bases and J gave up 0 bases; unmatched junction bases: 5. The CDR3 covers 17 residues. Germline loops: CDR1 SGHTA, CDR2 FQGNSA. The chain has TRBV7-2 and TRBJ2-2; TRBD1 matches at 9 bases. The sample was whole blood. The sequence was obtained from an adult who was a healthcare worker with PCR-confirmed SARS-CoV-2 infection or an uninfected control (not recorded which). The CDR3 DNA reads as TGTGCCAGCAGCTTTCCTCGGGACAGGGCGAACACCGGGGAGCTGTTTTTT. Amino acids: CASSFPRDRANTGELFF.